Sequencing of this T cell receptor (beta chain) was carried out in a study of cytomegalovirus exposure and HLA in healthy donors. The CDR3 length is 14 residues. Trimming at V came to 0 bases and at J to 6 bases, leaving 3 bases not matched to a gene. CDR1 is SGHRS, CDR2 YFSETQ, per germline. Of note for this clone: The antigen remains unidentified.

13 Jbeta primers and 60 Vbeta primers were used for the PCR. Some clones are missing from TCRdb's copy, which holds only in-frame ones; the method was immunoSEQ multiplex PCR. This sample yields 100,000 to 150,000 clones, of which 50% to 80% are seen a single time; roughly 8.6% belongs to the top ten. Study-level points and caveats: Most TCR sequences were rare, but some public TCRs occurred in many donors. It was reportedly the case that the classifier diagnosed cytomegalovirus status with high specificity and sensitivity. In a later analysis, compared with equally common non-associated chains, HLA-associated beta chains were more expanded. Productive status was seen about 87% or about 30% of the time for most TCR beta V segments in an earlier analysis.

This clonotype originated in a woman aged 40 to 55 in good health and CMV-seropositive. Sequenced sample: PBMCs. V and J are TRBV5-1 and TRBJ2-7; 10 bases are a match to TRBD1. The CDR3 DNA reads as TGCGCCAGCAGCTTGGGACAGGGGGCAAGCGAGCAGTACTTC. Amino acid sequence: CASSLGQGASEQYF.